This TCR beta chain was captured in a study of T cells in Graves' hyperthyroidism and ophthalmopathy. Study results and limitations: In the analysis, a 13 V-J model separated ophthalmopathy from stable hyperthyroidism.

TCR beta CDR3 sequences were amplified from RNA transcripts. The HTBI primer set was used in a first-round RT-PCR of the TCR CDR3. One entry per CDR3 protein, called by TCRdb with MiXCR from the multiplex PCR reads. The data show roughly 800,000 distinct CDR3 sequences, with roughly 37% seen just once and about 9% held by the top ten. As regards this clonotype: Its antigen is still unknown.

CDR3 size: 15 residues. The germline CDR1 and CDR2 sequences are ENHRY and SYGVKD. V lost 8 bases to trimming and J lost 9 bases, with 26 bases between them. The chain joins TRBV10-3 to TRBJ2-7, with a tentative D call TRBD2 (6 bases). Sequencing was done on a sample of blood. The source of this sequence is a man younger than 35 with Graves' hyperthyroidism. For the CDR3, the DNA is TGTGCCATCGGGGAGGCAGGGAACCTAATCTCCGCGCAGTACTTC. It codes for CAIGEAGNLISAQYF.